The 13 T cell receptor beta chains presented below share a single source sample, sequenced in a study of cytomegalovirus exposure and HLA in healthy donors. Using immunoSEQ multiplex PCR, the repertoire was profiled, and TCRdb retains in-frame clones only, with some absent. This sample carries some 250,000 clones, roughly 89% of them seen once, and the ten largest clones take under 0.4%. Sequenced material: PBMCs. The receptors were sampled from a young woman in good health and CMV-seronegative.

V is TRBV25-1 and J is TRBJ1-4; tentative D call: TRBD1 (6 bases). Germline V gene data show CDR1 as MGHDK and CDR2 as SYGVNS. The CDR3 loop spans 16 amino acids. Trimming left V 5 bases short and J 7 bases short, with 20 bases between. CDR3: CASSTDRSLGAEKLFF. The CDR3 DNA sequence: TGTGCCAGCAGTACGGACAGAAGCCTAGGGGCTGAAAAACTGTTTTTT.

The gene calls are TRBV19 and TRBJ1-4; D is unresolved. Trimming took off 3 bases at V and 2 bases at J, with 10 bases between the two ends. The CDR3 sequence is 15 residues long. Per the germline V gene, CDR1 is LNHDA and CDR2 is SQIVND (reference sequence). The CDR3 loop is CASSIRRVTNEKLFF. For the CDR3, the DNA is TGTGCCAGTAGTATTCGGAGGGTGACTAATGAAAAACTGTTTTTT.

The DNA for the CDR3 is TGTGCCAGCAGTATTAGCGGGGGGAGCACAGATACGCAGTATTTT. Protein: CASSISGGSTDTQYF. This chain links TRBV6-4 with TRBJ2-3; 10 nucleotides line up with TRBD2. This CDR3 comprises 15 residues. Germline CDR1 is MRHNA and CDR2 is SNTAGT. J lost 0 bases, V lost 5 bases, and 2 bases had no gene match.

The rearrangement links TRBV6-7 to TRBJ2-5; tentatively, D is TRBD2 (6 bases). TRBV6-7 is an ORF for which the function is uncertain. Trimming pared 5 bases from V and 5 bases from J, leaving 21 bases between. This CDR3 spans 16 amino acids. The CDR3 sequence: CASSPLSASASETQYF. The CDR3 coding sequence is TGTGCCAGCAGTCCCCTGTCGGCTAGCGCTTCCGAGACCCAGTACTTC.

The chain links TRBV27 to TRBJ1-4; the D gene is possibly TRBD1 (5 bases). Germline-derived CDR1 and CDR2 are MNHEY and SMNVEV (reference sequence). Trimming pared 4 bases from V and 8 bases from J, leaving 20 bases between. The CDR3 has 16 amino acids. As DNA, the CDR3 is TGTGCCAGCAGTTCACACAGAGTGGGGCTTGGAGAAAAACTGTTTTTT. Amino acids: CASSSHRVGLGEKLFF. Full variable domain (missing parts from reference TRBV27 and TRBJ1-4): EAQVTQNPRYLITVTGKKLTVTCSQNMNHEYMSWYRQDPGLGLRQIYYSMNVEVTDKGDVPEGYKVSRKEKRNFPLILESPSPNQTSLYFCASSSHRVGLGEKLFFGSGTQLSVL.

This chain uses TRBV2 with TRBJ2-7; 11 positions match TRBD2. Germline CDR1 SNHLY, CDR2 FYNNEI. The trim removed 5 bases at V and 3 bases at J, leaving 6 bases unmatched. The CDR3 extends over 15 amino acids. CDR3 sequence (DNA): TGTGCCAGCAGTCACACTAGCGGGGGTTTCTACGAGCAGTACGTC. This sequence encodes CASSHTSGGFYEQYV.

The V gene is TRBV5-1, the J gene TRBJ1-3, with D maybe TRBD1 (5 bases). Germline loops: CDR1 SGHRS, CDR2 YFSETQ. The CDR3 has 14 amino acids. V was clipped by 3 bases and J by 4 bases, with 11 bases between them. The CDR3 nucleotides read TGCGCCAGCAGCTCCACAGGTCCCGGAAACACCATATATTTT. It specifies CASSSTGPGNTIYF.

V gene TRBV5-1 combines with J gene TRBJ1-4, with D maybe TRBD1 (6 bases). Germline V gene data show CDR1 as SGHRS and CDR2 as YFSETQ. V was pared by 1 base and J by 0 bases, with 13 bases between. This CDR3 is 17 amino acids long. The CDR3 DNA reads as TGCGCCAGCAGCTTGAAATTAAGGGGGACAACTAATGAAAAACTGTTTTTT. Translating it yields CASSLKLRGTTNEKLFF.

In the case of this clone: Additional DNA sequences in this sample encode the identical CDR3. This chain links TRBV5-1 with TRBJ1-1; the D is unclear. V lost 2 bases, J lost 3 bases, and 8 bases lay in between. Germline assignment: CDR1 SGHRS and CDR2 YFSETQ. The CDR3 has 13 residues. CDR3 protein: CASSFKGDTEAFF. As DNA, the CDR3 is TGCGCCAGCAGCTTTAAGGGAGACACTGAAGCTTTCTTT.

As DNA, the CDR3 is TGTGCCAGCAGCCCCGGGGGGGACATTCAGTACTTC. Amino acid sequence: CASSPGGDIQYF. This chain joins TRBV5-5 and TRBJ2-4; 8 bases map to TRBD2. There are 12 residues in the CDR3. Losses at the gene ends were 4 bases for V and 8 bases for J; bases not matched to a gene: 2. Germline V lookup: CDR1 SGHKS, CDR2 YYEKEE (reference sequence).

The chain combines TRBV28 with TRBJ1-6; TRBD1 matches at 8 bases. Trimming removed 3 bases from V and 8 bases from J; junction bases left unmatched: 12. The CDR3 sequence is 17 residues long. From germline, CDR1 is MDHEN and CDR2 SYDVKM. The CDR3 sequence is CASSFINRDRSDSPLHF. The CDR3 DNA sequence: TGTGCCAGCAGTTTTATCAACCGGGACAGGTCCGATTCACCCCTCCACTTT.

The chain is built from TRBV14 and TRBJ1-1, with 8 bases fitting TRBD1. The length of the CDR3 is 15 residues. V gave up 0 bases and J gave up 3 bases; unmatched junction bases: 3. Germline CDR1 SGHDN, CDR2 FVKESK. This CDR3 reads CASSQEAQGDTEAFF. The DNA for the CDR3 is TGTGCCAGCAGCCAAGAAGCACAGGGGGACACTGAAGCTTTCTTT.

The chain employs TRBV28 and TRBJ1-6; 9 bases match TRBD1. Germline CDR1 and CDR2: MDHEN and SYDVKM. Trimming cost V 5 bases and J 13 bases; bases outside gene matches: 15. This CDR3 comprises 16 residues. CDR3 in amino acids: CASSPDAPGTGFPLHF. Here the CDR3 DNA reads TGTGCCAGCAGTCCAGACGCTCCCGGGACAGGGTTCCCCCTCCACTTT. The complete variable domain, with remaining parts taken from reference TRBV28 and TRBJ1-6, reads DVKVTQSSRYLVKRTGEKVFLECVQDMDHENMFWYRQDPGLGLRLIYFSYDVKMKEKGDIPEGYSVSREKKERFSLILESASTNQTSMYLCASSPDAPGTGFPLHFGNGTRLTVT.